This entry lists 29 T cell receptor beta chains sequenced from one sample in a study of monozygotic twins with inflammatory bowel disease. TCRdb re-analyzed the 5' RACE reads; it lists each CDR3 protein once, without DNA. This sample contains some 89,000 distinct CDR3 sequences. Sequenced material: blood. All receptors come from a human donor with ulcerative colitis or Crohn's disease, or a healthy co-twin of an affected twin (not recorded which).

This chain uses TRBV11-1 with TRBJ2-6; the D call of TRBD1 rests on TCRdb alone, since no DNA is present to check it. CDR1 is SGHAT and CDR2 is FQDESV in the germline V gene (reference sequence). This CDR3 spans 20 amino acids. The CDR3 loop reads CASSLTPVGGRLSGANVLTF.

This chain uses TRBV7-2 with TRBJ2-3; TCRdb outputs TRBD2, but without DNA this stays unchecked. Germline V lookup: CDR1 SGHTA, CDR2 FQGNSA. The length of the CDR3 is 14 residues. The CDR3 protein is CASSLAPLGDTQYF.

The chain couples TRBV7-8 to TRBJ2-4; without DNA, the TCRdb call of TRBD1 cannot be checked. CDR3 length: 14 residues. Per germline, CDR1 SGHVS and CDR2 FQNEAQ. The CDR3 sequence is CASSLGPGKNIQYF.

The chain links TRBV18 to TRBJ2-1. The CDR3 extends over 14 amino acids. Looked up from germline, CDR1 is KGHSH and CDR2 is LQKENI. CDR3 in amino acids: CASSPPATSNEQFF.

The CDR3 sequence: CASSQVDRGPDEAFF. V and J are TRBV4-1 and TRBJ1-1; there is no DNA to check the TCRdb D call of TRBD1. From germline, CDR1 is MGHRA and CDR2 YSYEKL. This CDR3 is 15 amino acids long.

This chain links TRBV5-1 with TRBJ2-7; the D call of TRBD1 rests on TCRdb alone, since no DNA is present to check it. This CDR3 region has 15 residues. Germline V gene data show CDR1 as SGHRS and CDR2 as YFSETQ. CDR3 region: CASSVGGQGGYEQYF.

The chain joins TRBV3-1 to TRBJ2-7. Germline V gene lookup returns CDR1 LGHDT and CDR2 YNNKEL (reference sequence). The CDR3 is 13 residues long. The CDR3 reads CASSRETSYEQYF.

The rearrangement uses TRBV5-1 and TRBJ1-4; the TCRdb D gene call, TRBD1, has no DNA to confirm it. The CDR3 totals 15 residues. Germline assignment: CDR1 SGHRS and CDR2 YFSETQ. Here the CDR3 reads CASSLEGKTNEKLFF.

The chain employs TRBV7-3 and TRBJ2-3; as DNA is missing, the TRBD2 call by TCRdb cannot be tested. Germline loops: CDR1 SGHTA, CDR2 FQGTGA. CDR3 size: 15 residues. The CDR3 is CASSPLAGRLDTQYF.

The V call is TRBV11-2, the J call TRBJ1-6; TCRdb returns TRBD1, unconfirmable since there is no DNA. The CDR3 sequence is 14 residues long. CDR1 and CDR2 (germline): SGHAT, FQNNGV. The CDR3 sequence: CASSPRGPNSPLHF.

The chain couples TRBV2 to TRBJ2-5; TCRdb's assignment of TRBD1 cannot be checked, as there is no DNA. This CDR3 spans 12 amino acids. Germline V gene sequence: CDR1 SNHLY, CDR2 FYNNEI. The CDR3 spells CAHDKGEETQYF.

The chain links TRBV20-1 to TRBJ2-7. The CDR3 contains 13 residues. CDR1 and CDR2 from the germline V gene are DFQATT and SNEGSKA (reference sequence). Here the CDR3 reads CSARKELSYEQYF.

The chain recombines TRBV20-1 with TRBJ2-7; TCRdb's D gene call, TRBD1, goes unchecked for lack of DNA. The CDR3 length is 13 residues. Germline V gene data show CDR1 as DFQATT and CDR2 as SNEGSKA (reference sequence). CDR3 protein: CSAKRGDPYEQYF.

The chain couples TRBV20-1 to TRBJ1-1. This CDR3 has 17 residues. Germline CDR1 DFQATT, CDR2 SNEGSKA (reference sequence). Here the CDR3 reads CSARGTGRPTLNTEAFF.

The chain recombines TRBV5-1 with TRBJ2-7; there is no DNA to check the TCRdb D call of TRBD1. Germline-derived CDR1 and CDR2 are SGHRS and YFSETQ. This CDR3 has 13 residues. The CDR3 is CASSLNGGREQYF.

The CDR3 protein is CASSNGRGDTQYF. The chain is built from TRBV5-6 and TRBJ2-3; TCRdb calls TRBD2, which cannot be checked without DNA. From germline, CDR1 is SGHDT and CDR2 YYEEEE. The CDR3 contains 13 residues.

The chain links TRBV5-6 to TRBJ2-3; without DNA, the TCRdb call of TRBD1 cannot be checked. CDR1 is SGHDT, CDR2 YYEEEE, per germline. This CDR3 is 14 amino acids long. CDR3 loop: CASSSGGHTDTQYF.

J is TRBJ2-6 and V is TRBV18. This CDR3 has 14 residues. The germline V gene encodes CDR1 KGHSH and CDR2 LQKENI. The CDR3: CASLPTSGANVLTF. Combining the CDR3 with reference TRBV18 and TRBJ2-6 gives the whole variable domain NAGVMQNPRHLVRRRGQEARLRCSPMKGHSHVYWYRQLPEEGLKFMVYLQKENIIDESGMPKERFSAEFPKEGPSILRIQQVVRGDSAAYFCASLPTSGANVLTFGAGSRLTVL.

The chain has TRBV29-1 and TRBJ2-1. Germline loops: CDR1 SQVTM, CDR2 ANQGSEA. The CDR3 covers 11 residues. CDR3 sequence reads: CSAARVVEQFF.

J is TRBJ2-3 and V is TRBV20-1; the TRBD1 assignment by TCRdb is unverifiable without DNA. Germline V CDR1 and CDR2: DFQATT, SNEGSKA (reference sequence). This CDR3 contains 17 residues. CDR3 in amino acids: CSAPSRGGRLLRDTQYF.

The chain carries TRBV10-3 and TRBJ1-5; the TCRdb D gene call, TRBD1, has no DNA to confirm it. The CDR3 contains 13 residues. Germline CDR1 is ENHRY and CDR2 is SYGVKD. The CDR3 region is CAIQTSGGQPQHF.

The V call is TRBV18, the J call TRBJ1-4; with no DNA, the TCRdb D assignment of TRBD1 cannot be verified. The CDR3 is made up of 16 amino acids. CDR1 is KGHSH and CDR2 is LQKENI in the germline V gene. CDR3 sequence: CASSLLTGTLGEKLFF.

The rearrangement joins TRBV13 to TRBJ2-7. Germline V gives CDR1 PRHDT, CDR2 FYEKMQ (reference sequence). This CDR3 comprises 14 residues. CDR3 protein: CASSFTVVSYEQYF.

The chain is built from TRBV29-1 and TRBJ1-2; TCRdb's assignment of TRBD1 cannot be checked, as there is no DNA. The CDR3 is made up of 15 amino acids. Germline V gives CDR1 SQVTM, CDR2 ANQGSEA. The CDR3 loop reads CSVSGTYNSNYGYTF.

The rearrangement joins TRBV20-1 to TRBJ2-7; TCRdb reports TRBD1, a call that lacks DNA to check it against. CDR1 and CDR2 from the germline V gene are DFQATT and SNEGSKA (reference sequence). There are 13 residues in the CDR3. CDR3 sequence: CSAPERTNYEQYF.

The chain uses TRBV12-3 or TRBV12-4 and TRBJ2-1; TCRdb designates TRBD2, a call that cannot be tested without DNA. This CDR3 contains 15 residues. The CDR3 here is CASSFGRVSHNEQFF.

This chain uses TRBV5-6 with TRBJ2-5. CDR1 and CDR2 (germline): SGHDT, YYEEEE. The CDR3 totals 14 residues. This CDR3 is CASSLDLEKETQYF.

This CDR3 is CASSSYGTEAFF. The chain employs TRBV12-3 or TRBV12-4 and TRBJ1-1. The CDR3 totals 12 residues.

The rearrangement links TRBV12-3 or TRBV12-4 to TRBJ1-2; the TRBD1 assignment by TCRdb is unverifiable without DNA. The CDR3 sequence is 15 residues long. CDR3 loop: CASRETGKVEGGYTF.